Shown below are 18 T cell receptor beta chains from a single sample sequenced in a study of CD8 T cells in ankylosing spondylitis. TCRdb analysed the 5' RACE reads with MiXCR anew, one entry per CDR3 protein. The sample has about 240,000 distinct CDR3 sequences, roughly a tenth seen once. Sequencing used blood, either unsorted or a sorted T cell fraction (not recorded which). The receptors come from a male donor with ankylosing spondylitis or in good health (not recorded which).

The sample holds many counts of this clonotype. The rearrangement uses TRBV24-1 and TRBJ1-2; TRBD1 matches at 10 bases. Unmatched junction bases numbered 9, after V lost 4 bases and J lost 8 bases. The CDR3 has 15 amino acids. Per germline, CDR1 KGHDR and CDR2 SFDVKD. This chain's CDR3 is CATSDGSGTGAGYTF. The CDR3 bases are TGTGCCACCAGTGACGGCTCCGGGACAGGGGCCGGCTACACCTTC.

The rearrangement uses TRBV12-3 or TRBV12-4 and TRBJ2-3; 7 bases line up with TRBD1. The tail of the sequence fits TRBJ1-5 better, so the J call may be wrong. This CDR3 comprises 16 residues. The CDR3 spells CASTLLRERGTDTQHF. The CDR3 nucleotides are TGTGCCAGCACTTTGCTCCGGGAAAGGGGGACAGATACCCAGCATTTT.

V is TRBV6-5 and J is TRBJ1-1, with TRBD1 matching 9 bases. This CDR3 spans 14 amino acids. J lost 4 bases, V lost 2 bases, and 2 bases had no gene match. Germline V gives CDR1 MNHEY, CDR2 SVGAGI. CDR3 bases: TGTGCCAGCAGTTACCCGACAGGGGGCACTGAAGCTTTCTTT. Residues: CASSYPTGGTEAFF.

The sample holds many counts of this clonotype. The CDR3 bases are TGTGCCAGCAGCGGACTAGCACAGGGCGAGCAGTACTTC. Translated: CASSGLAQGEQYF. V and J are TRBV6-1 and TRBJ2-7; 8 bases line up with TRBD2. The CDR3 sequence is 13 residues long. The germline gives CDR1 MNHNS, CDR2 SASEGT. V shed 6 bases, J shed 6 bases, and the junction held 7 bases outside the gene matches.

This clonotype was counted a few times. The CDR3 loop reads CSARYLLAGVGSYNEQFF. The DNA for the CDR3 is TGCAGTGCTAGGTACCTACTAGCGGGAGTGGGGTCCTACAATGAGCAGTTCTTC. The chain employs TRBV20-1 and TRBJ2-1; 11 bases line up with TRBD2. This CDR3 region has 18 residues. The J segment lost 1 base and the V segment lost 3 bases, leaving 11 bases of the junction unmatched. CDR1 and CDR2 from the germline V gene are DFQATT and SNEGSKA (reference sequence).

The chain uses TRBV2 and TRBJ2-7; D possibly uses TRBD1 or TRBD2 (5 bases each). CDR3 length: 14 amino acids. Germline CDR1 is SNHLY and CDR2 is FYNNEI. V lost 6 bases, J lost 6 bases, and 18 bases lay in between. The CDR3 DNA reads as TGTGCCAGCAGCAGGGACGGACCCAAGAGCGAGCAGTACTTC. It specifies CASSRDGPKSEQYF.

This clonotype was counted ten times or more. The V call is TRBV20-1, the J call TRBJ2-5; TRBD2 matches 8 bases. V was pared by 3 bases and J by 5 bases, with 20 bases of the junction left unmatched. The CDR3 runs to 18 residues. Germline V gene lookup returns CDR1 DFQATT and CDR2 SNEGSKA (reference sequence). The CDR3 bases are TGCAGTGCTAGTAAACGAGTCTGGGGAAGCGGGAGTAGGGAGACCCAGTACTTC. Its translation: CSASKRVWGSGSRETQYF.

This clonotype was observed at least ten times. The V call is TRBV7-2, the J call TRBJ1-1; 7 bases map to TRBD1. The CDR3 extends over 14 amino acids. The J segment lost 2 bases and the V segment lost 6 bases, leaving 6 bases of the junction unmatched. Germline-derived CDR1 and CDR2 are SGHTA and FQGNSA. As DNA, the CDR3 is TGTGCCAGCAGGGGGACAGTGACAAACACTGAAGCTTTCTTT. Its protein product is CASRGTVTNTEAFF. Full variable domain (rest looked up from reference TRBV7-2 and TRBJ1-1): GAGVSQSPSNKVTEKGKDVELRCDPISGHTALYWYRQSLGQGLEFLIYFQGNSAPDKSGLPSDRFSAERTGGSVSTLTIQRTQQEDSAVYLCASRGTVTNTEAFFGQGTRLTVV.

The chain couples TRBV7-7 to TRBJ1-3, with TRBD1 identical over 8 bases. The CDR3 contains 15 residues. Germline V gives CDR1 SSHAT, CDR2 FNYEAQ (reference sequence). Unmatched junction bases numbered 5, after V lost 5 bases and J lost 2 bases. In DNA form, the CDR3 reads TGTGCCAGCAGCAAGGACAGGGCACCTGGAAACACCATATATTTT. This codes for CASSKDRAPGNTIYF.

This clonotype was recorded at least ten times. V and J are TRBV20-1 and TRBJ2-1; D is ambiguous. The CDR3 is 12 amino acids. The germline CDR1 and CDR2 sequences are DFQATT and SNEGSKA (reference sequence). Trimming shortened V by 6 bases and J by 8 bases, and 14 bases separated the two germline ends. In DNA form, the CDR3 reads TGCAGTGCAACGGACGGGCGAGATGAGCAGTTCTTC. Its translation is CSATDGRDEQFF.

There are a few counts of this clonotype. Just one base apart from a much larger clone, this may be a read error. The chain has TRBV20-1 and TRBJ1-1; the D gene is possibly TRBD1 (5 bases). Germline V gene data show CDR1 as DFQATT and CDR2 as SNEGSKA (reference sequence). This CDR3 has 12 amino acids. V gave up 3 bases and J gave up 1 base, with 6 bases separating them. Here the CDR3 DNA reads TGCAGTGCTAGTGGGGGGAACACTGAAGCTTTCTTT. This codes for CSASGGNTEAFF.

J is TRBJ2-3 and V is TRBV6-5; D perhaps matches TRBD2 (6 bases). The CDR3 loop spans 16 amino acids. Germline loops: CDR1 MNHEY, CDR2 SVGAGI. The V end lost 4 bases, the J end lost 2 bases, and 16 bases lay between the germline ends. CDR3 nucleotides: TGTGCCAGCAGTTCCGCCCGGGACTTCAACACAGATACGCAGTATTTT. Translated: CASSSARDFNTDTQYF.

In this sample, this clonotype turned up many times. The CDR3 reads CASSEATGGTDTQYF. The CDR3 nucleotides read TGTGCCAGCAGTGAAGCGACAGGGGGCACAGATACGCAGTATTTT. The J gene is TRBJ2-3, the V gene TRBV2, with 8 bases matching TRBD1. The CDR3 runs 15 residues. V lost 0 bases, J lost 1 base, and 0 bases stayed unmatched. The germline V gene has CDR1 SNHLY and CDR2 FYNNEI.

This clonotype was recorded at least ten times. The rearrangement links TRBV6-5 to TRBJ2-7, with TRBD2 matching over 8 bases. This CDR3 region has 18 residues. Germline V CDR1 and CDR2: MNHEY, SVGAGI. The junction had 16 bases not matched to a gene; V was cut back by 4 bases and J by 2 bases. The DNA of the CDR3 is TGTGCCAGCAGTTCTAGCGGGCTACTTCCCGGTTCCACCTACGAGCAGTACTTC. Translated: CASSSSGLLPGSTYEQYF.

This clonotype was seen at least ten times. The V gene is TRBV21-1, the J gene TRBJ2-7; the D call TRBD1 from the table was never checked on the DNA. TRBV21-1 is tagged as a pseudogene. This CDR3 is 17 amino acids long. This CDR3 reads CASSYPGTAETFYEQYF. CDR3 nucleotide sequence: TGTGCCAGCAGCTACCCCGGGACAGCCGAAACTTTCTACGAGCAGTACTTC.

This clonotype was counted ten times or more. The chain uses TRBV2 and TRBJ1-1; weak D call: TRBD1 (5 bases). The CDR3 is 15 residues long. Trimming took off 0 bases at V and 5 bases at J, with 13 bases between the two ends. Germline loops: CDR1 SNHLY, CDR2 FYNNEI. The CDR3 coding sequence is TGTGCCAGCAGTGAAGCGGGGCGGGACCGAACTGAAGCTTTCTTT. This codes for CASSEAGRDRTEAFF. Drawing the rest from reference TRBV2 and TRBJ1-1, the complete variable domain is EPEVTQTPSHQVTQMGQEVILRCVPISNHLYFYWYRQILGQKVEFLVSFYNNEISEKSEIFDDQFSVERPDGSNFTLKIRSTKLEDSAMYFCASSEAGRDRTEAFFGQGTRLTVV.

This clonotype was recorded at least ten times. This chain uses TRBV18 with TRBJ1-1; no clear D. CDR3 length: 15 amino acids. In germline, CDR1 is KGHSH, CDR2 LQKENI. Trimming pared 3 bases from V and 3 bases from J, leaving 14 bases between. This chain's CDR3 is CASSPMGNTYTEAFF. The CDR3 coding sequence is TGTGCCAGCTCACCCATGGGAAACACCTACACTGAAGCTTTCTTT.

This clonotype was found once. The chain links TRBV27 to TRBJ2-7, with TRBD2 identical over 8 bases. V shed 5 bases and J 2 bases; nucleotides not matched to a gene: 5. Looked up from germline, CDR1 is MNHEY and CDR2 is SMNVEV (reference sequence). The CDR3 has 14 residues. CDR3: CASSQGLAPYEQYF. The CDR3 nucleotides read TGTGCCAGCAGTCAAGGACTAGCCCCCTACGAGCAGTACTTC.